This T cell receptor beta chain was identified in a study of OX40 agonist ivuxolimab in advanced cancers. Per the germline V gene, CDR1 is SGHDT and CDR2 is YYEEEE. The length of the CDR3 is 13 residues. Trimming took off 0 bases at V and 4 bases at J, with 6 bases between the two ends. The protocol was immunoSEQ multiplex PCR, while the TCRdb copy is restricted to in-frame clones and leaves out a portion. The sample consists of 60,000 to 75,000 clones, approximately 90% of them appearing once. The material sequenced was CD4+ or CD8+ T cells sorted from blood, taken in a trial of the OX40 agonist ivuxolimab. The source of this sequence is an adult with an advanced solid tumor such as melanoma, head and neck, liver or kidney cancer. V usage is TRBV5-6 and J usage is TRBJ2-3, with D hard to call. CDR3 sequence reads: CASSLVFADTQYF. DNA of the CDR3: TGTGCCAGCAGCTTGGTTTTTGCAGATACGCAGTATTTT.